The 32 T cell receptor beta chains reported below all come from one sample, sequenced in a study of T cell responses to AZD1222 COVID-19 vaccine. Data came from immunoSEQ multiplex PCR; TCRdb stores just in-frame clones and leaves some out. The data hold 95,000 to 150,000 clones, with roughly 92% observed a single time. Sequences were derived from peripheral blood, sampled on day 0 of AZD1222 vaccination. The source of these receptors is an adult in good health.

The chain combines TRBV6-6 with TRBJ2-1, with D possibly being TRBD2 (5 bases). CDR3 length: 15 residues. The V and J ends lost 6 bases and 2 bases respectively, with 14 bases between them. The germline CDR1 and CDR2 sequences are MNHNY and SVGAGI (reference sequence). As DNA, the CDR3 is TGTGCCAGCAGCTCAAGCGGCGGAGCCTACAATGAGCAGTTCTTC. Its protein is CASSSSGGAYNEQFF.

The chain links TRBV7-6 to TRBJ1-4; D gene uncertain. The CDR3 is 15 residues long. Germline V gene data show CDR1 as SGHVS and CDR2 as FNYEAQ. The V and J ends lost 1 base and 7 bases respectively, with 13 bases between them. The CDR3 loop is CASSLGLEGFEKLFF. The DNA for the CDR3 is TGTGCCAGCAGCTTAGGTCTGGAAGGGTTTGAAAAACTGTTTTTT.

V is TRBV30 and J is TRBJ2-5; TRBD2 agrees at 10 bases. The CDR3 is 15 residues long. Trimming took 1 base from V and 5 from J; bases not matched to a gene: 7. Germline V gives CDR1 GTSNPN, CDR2 SVGIG (reference sequence). This CDR3 reads CAWSGTLAGSETQYF. CDR3 bases: TGTGCCTGGAGTGGAACACTAGCGGGGTCTGAGACCCAGTACTTC.

This clone occurred once. The V call is TRBV7-9, the J call TRBJ2-6, with unresolved D. Germline CDR1 is SEHNR and CDR2 is FQNEAQ (reference sequence). This CDR3 has 15 amino acids. Trimming cost V 1 base and J 0 bases, with 4 bases left between them. The CDR3 DNA reads as TGTGCCAGCAGCTTAGTCTCCTCTGGGGCCAACGTCCTGACTTTC. It is translated as CASSLVSSGANVLTF.

The V call is TRBV6-5, the J call TRBJ1-1; D is perhaps TRBD1 (5 bases). Trimming pared 5 bases from V and 2 bases from J, leaving 9 bases between. Looked up from germline, CDR1 is MNHEY and CDR2 is SVGAGI. The CDR3 contains 13 residues. CDR3: CASSRGSNTEAFF. The CDR3 DNA is TGTGCCAGCAGTAGGGGTAGTAACACTGAAGCTTTCTTT.

The genes are TRBV5-1 and TRBJ2-5, with D perhaps assigned TRBD1 or TRBD2 (5 bases each). V lost 10 bases, J lost 5 bases, and 27 bases lay in between. This CDR3 is built from 16 residues. The germline V gene has CDR1 SGHRS and CDR2 YFSETQ. The CDR3 loop is CASTRRTLPGGETQYF. CDR3 coding DNA: TGCGCCTCAACCCGGAGGACACTCCCGGGTGGGGAGACCCAGTACTTC.

This rearrangement joins TRBV5-1 to TRBJ1-4, with D possibly being TRBD1 (5 bases). With 6 bases removed from V and 0 bases from J, the gap between germline ends came to 12 bases. Germline CDR1 SGHRS, CDR2 YFSETQ. The CDR3 has 15 amino acids. Written as DNA, the CDR3 is TGCGCCAGCAAGGGCGGGGGAACAACTAATGAAAAACTGTTTTTT. Protein product: CASKGGGTTNEKLFF.

The chain uses TRBV7-2 and TRBJ1-6, with D possibly being TRBD1 (5 bases). Deletions cut 1 base from V and 10 bases from J, with 17 bases between. Germline assignment: CDR1 SGHTA and CDR2 FQGNSA. This CDR3 is 16 amino acids long. This CDR3 is CASSLDGAHLGSPLHF. CDR3 in DNA: TGTGCCAGCAGCTTAGACGGGGCCCATCTCGGCTCACCCCTCCACTTT.

The rearrangement uses TRBV27 and TRBJ1-1; 7 positions agree with TRBD1. CDR3 length: 14 residues. Germline assignment: CDR1 MNHEY and CDR2 SMNVEV (reference sequence). V gave up 6 bases and J gave up 1 base; unmatched junction bases: 5. The CDR3 nucleotides read TGTGCCAGCAGCCAACGGACAGGGAACACTGAAGCTTTCTTT. This encodes CASSQRTGNTEAFF.

This rearrangement joins TRBV5-4 to TRBJ2-7, with a possible D match to TRBD2 (6 bases). Trimming removed 4 bases from V and 0 bases from J, with 14 bases in between. The germline V gene has CDR1 SGHNT and CDR2 YYREEE (reference sequence). The CDR3 has 15 amino acids. The CDR3 region has the DNA TGTGCCAGCAGCCCCCGGGAGCTGAGCTCCTACGAGCAGTACGTC. Its protein product is CASSPRELSSYEQYV.

The J gene is TRBJ2-3, the V gene TRBV27, with TRBD2 matching 8 bases. The CDR3 spans 18 residues. Germline CDR1 and CDR2: MNHEY and SMNVEV (reference sequence). Unmatched junction bases numbered 12, after V lost 0 bases and J lost 4 bases. The CDR3 spells CASSLSGQGGRIADTQYF. In DNA form, the CDR3 reads TGTGCCAGCAGTTTATCGGGCCAGGGCGGGAGGATCGCAGATACGCAGTATTTT.

The chain couples TRBV2 to TRBJ2-7; D is ambiguous. CDR3 length: 14 residues. Germline V gives CDR1 SNHLY, CDR2 FYNNEI. Trimming stripped 3 bases from V and 2 bases from J, with 11 bases between. CDR3 region: CASSDGGGTYEQYF. CDR3 DNA: TGTGCCAGCAGTGACGGTGGCGGAACCTACGAGCAGTACTTC.

This clone was seen a single time. The V call is TRBV5-1, the J call TRBJ1-1; the D is unclear. This CDR3 comprises 17 residues. Germline values: CDR1 SGHRS, CDR2 YFSETQ. Trimming shortened V by 1 base and J by 1 base, and 17 bases separated the two germline ends. Here the CDR3 reads CASSLPGYAEKNTEAFF. The DNA for the CDR3 is TGCGCCAGCAGCTTGCCCGGGTACGCAGAGAAGAACACTGAAGCTTTCTTT.

This clone was observed a single time. V and J are TRBV7-9 and TRBJ2-1; no clear D gene. The germline V and J ends were trimmed by 1 base and 10 bases, with 8 bases remaining between them. The CDR3 is 12 amino acids. Germline assignment: CDR1 SEHNR and CDR2 FQNEAQ (reference sequence). Here the CDR3 DNA reads TGTGCCAGCAGCTTAGGACGCGTAGAGCAGTTCTTC. Amino acid sequence: CASSLGRVEQFF.

The chain recombines TRBV7-8 with TRBJ2-2, with TRBD2 as a possible D gene (7 bases). V dropped 8 bases and J dropped 0 bases, with 16 bases sitting between them. The CDR3 sequence is 16 residues long. Germline V gene lookup returns CDR1 SGHVS and CDR2 FQNEAQ. Here the CDR3 reads CASVNGGRANTGELFF. DNA of the CDR3: TGTGCCAGCGTTAACGGGGGGCGCGCGAACACCGGGGAGCTGTTTTTT.

This chain links TRBV5-5 with TRBJ2-3; 8 bases are shared with TRBD2. The V segment lost 0 bases and the J segment 1 base; nucleotides outside the gene matches: 7. CDR1 and CDR2 from the germline V gene are SGHKS and YYEKEE (reference sequence). The CDR3 has 17 amino acids. The CDR3 here is CASSLEDGRGGTDTQYF. Here the CDR3 DNA reads TGTGCCAGCAGCTTGGAGGATGGGCGGGGGGGCACAGATACGCAGTATTTT.

The CDR3 sequence is CASSQDKISGANVLTF. CDR3 in DNA: TGCGCCAGCAGCCAAGATAAAATCTCTGGGGCCAACGTCCTGACTTTC. The rearrangement uses TRBV4-1 and TRBJ2-6; no clear D. The CDR3 length is 16 residues. The germline V gene encodes CDR1 MGHRA and CDR2 YSYEKL. V was cut by 0 bases and J by 0 bases, with 6 bases left in between.

The chain uses TRBV7-2 and TRBJ1-2, with 8 bases fitting TRBD1. The CDR3 consists of 15 residues. The germline CDR1 and CDR2 sequences are SGHTA and FQGNSA. V lost 1 base and J lost 4; bases outside the gene matches: 5. CDR3 DNA sequence: TGTGCCAGCAGCTTAGGGCAGGGGGCAGGCTATGGCTACACCTTC. This encodes CASSLGQGAGYGYTF.

Here the CDR3 DNA reads TGTGCCAGCAGCTCCGACCGCGGGGGTCAGCCGTACGTC. Translation: CASSSDRGGQPYV. The chain employs TRBV7-2 and TRBJ2-7; 7 bases are a match to TRBD2. V shed 4 bases and J 12 bases; nucleotides not matched to a gene: 12. From germline, CDR1 is SGHTA and CDR2 FQGNSA. The CDR3 runs 13 residues.

The rearrangement uses TRBV11-2 and TRBJ2-3; 9 bases line up with TRBD2. The germline gives CDR1 SGHAT, CDR2 FQNNGV. The CDR3 is made up of 15 amino acids. With 1 base clipped from V and 4 bases from J, the junction kept 3 bases outside the gene matches. The CDR3 loop is CASSLGTSEADTQYF. The CDR3 nucleotides are TGTGCCAGCAGCTTAGGGACTAGCGAGGCAGATACGCAGTATTTT.

The chain is built from TRBV10-2 and TRBJ2-2; TRBD1 matches 8 bases. The CDR3 runs to 16 residues. Germline V gene lookup returns CDR1 WSHSY and CDR2 SAAADI. V lost 7 bases to trimming and J lost 5 bases; unmatched junction nucleotides: 12. The CDR3: CASNDAGGRGTGELFF. The CDR3 DNA reads TGCGCCAGCAACGACGCAGGGGGCCGAGGGACCGGGGAGCTGTTTTTT.

The chain is built from TRBV5-1 and TRBJ2-3; D gene uncertain. V was pared by 3 bases and J by 3 bases, with 2 bases between. This CDR3 has 11 amino acids. CDR1 and CDR2 (germline): SGHRS, YFSETQ. Here the CDR3 reads CASSSTDTQYF. The CDR3 region has the DNA TGCGCCAGCAGCTCAACAGATACGCAGTATTTT. Full variable domain (missing parts from reference TRBV5-1 and TRBJ2-3): KAGVTQTPRYLIKTRGQQVTLSCSPISGHRSVSWYQQTPGQGLQFLFEYFSETQRNKGNFPGRFSGRQFSNSRSEMNVSTLELGDSALYLCASSSTDTQYFGPGTRLTVL.

The chain links TRBV11-2 to TRBJ2-3; maybe TRBD1 (6 bases). This CDR3 is 15 amino acids long. Trimming took 0 bases from V and 0 from J, leaving 7 bases between them. Germline V gene data show CDR1 as SGHAT and CDR2 as FQNNGV. The CDR3 sequence: CASSLDGQSTDTQYF. In DNA, the CDR3 is TGTGCCAGCAGCTTAGATGGACAGAGCACAGATACGCAGTATTTT. Together with reference TRBV11-2 and TRBJ2-3, the CDR3 gives the full variable domain: EAGVAQSPRYKIIEKRQSVAFWCNPISGHATLYWYQQILGQGPKLLIQFQNNGVVDDSQLPKDRFSAERLKGVDSTLKIQPAKLEDSAVYLCASSLDGQSTDTQYFGPGTRLTVL.

The rearrangement joins TRBV10-3 to TRBJ2-7, with unresolved D. Trimming left V 6 bases short and J 5 bases short, with 11 bases between. The germline V gene has CDR1 ENHRY and CDR2 SYGVKD. CDR3 length: 12 residues. The DNA of the CDR3 is TGTGCCATCAGCCCGGATCGTCACGAGCAGTACGTC. Translating gives CAISPDRHEQYV.

This clone was counted between two and nine times. V usage is TRBV10-2 and J usage is TRBJ1-1; weak D call: TRBD1 (6 bases). Trimming cost V 0 bases and J 4 bases, with 15 bases left between them. This CDR3 is 16 amino acids long. Germline CDR1 and CDR2: WSHSY and SAAADI. The CDR3 reads CASSESTGAGGTEAFF. The CDR3 DNA reads as TGCGCCAGCAGTGAGTCGACGGGGGCTGGGGGCACTGAAGCTTTCTTT.

The gene calls are TRBV9 and TRBJ2-1, with D tentatively TRBD2 (6 bases). Germline V gene lookup returns CDR1 SGDLS and CDR2 YYNGEE. Trimming stripped 0 bases from V and 3 bases from J, with 13 bases between. There are 16 residues in the CDR3. The CDR3, as DNA: TGTGCCAGCAGCGTAGCTGGGGCGGGGAGCTACAATGAGCAGTTCTTC. Its protein product is CASSVAGAGSYNEQFF.

This clone was seen a single time. The genes are TRBV27 and TRBJ1-3; perhaps TRBD1 as D (5 bases). V lost 5 bases and J lost 4, with 18 bases in between. Germline V gene lookup returns CDR1 MNHEY and CDR2 SMNVEV (reference sequence). The CDR3 has 16 amino acids. CDR3 nucleotide sequence: TGTGCCAGCAGTATATGGCCGAGGGGTCCAGGAAACACCATATATTTT. It is translated as CASSIWPRGPGNTIYF.

The count of this clone is one. The chain recombines TRBV6-5 with TRBJ1-4; TRBD1 might be the D (6 bases). CDR3 length: 14 residues. The ends were cut back, 0 bases at V and 5 bases at J, with 7 bases in the middle. CDR1 is MNHEY and CDR2 is SVGAGI in the germline V gene. CDR3 nucleotide sequence: TGTGCCAGCAGTTACTCGGGGGCCAATGAAAAACTGTTTTTT. Translating it yields CASSYSGANEKLFF.

This clone was observed a single time. This chain uses TRBV30 with TRBJ2-2; 16 nucleotides align to TRBD2. Losses at the gene ends were 2 bases for V and 7 bases for J; bases not matched to a gene: 10. The CDR3 loop spans 18 amino acids. Germline CDR1 GTSNPN, CDR2 SVGIG (reference sequence). CDR3 DNA: TGTGCCTGGAGTAACGCGGGACTAGCGGGAGGGCTAGGCGGGGAGCTGTTTTTT. It codes for CAWSNAGLAGGLGGELFF.

This clone appeared once. The chain is built from TRBV6-1 and TRBJ2-1; no clear D gene. This CDR3 comprises 13 residues. Germline V CDR1 and CDR2: MNHNS, SASEGT. V lost 3 bases and J 5 bases, leaving 8 bases between the germline ends. CDR3 bases: TGTGCCAGCAGTGATCAGCGAGACAATGAGCAGTTCTTC. It yields the protein CASSDQRDNEQFF.

V gene TRBV11-3 combines with J gene TRBJ1-2; tentative D call: TRBD1 (6 bases). V was trimmed by 3 bases and J by 3 bases, leaving 11 bases between them. CDR3 length equals 14 residues. CDR1 and CDR2 (germline): SGHNT, YENEEA. CDR3 residues: CASSFSGGDYGYTF. CDR3 DNA sequence: TGTGCCAGCAGCTTTTCCGGGGGCGACTATGGCTACACCTTC.

The chain combines TRBV18 with TRBJ1-2, with 9 bases that match TRBD1. CDR3 size: 15 residues. Germline assignment: CDR1 KGHSH and CDR2 LQKENI. The ends lost 3 bases at V and 8 bases at J; junction bases unmatched: 10. CDR3 sequence reads: CASSPLTGQGEGYTF. The CDR3 DNA reads TGTGCCAGCTCACCGCTTACGGGACAGGGAGAAGGCTACACCTTC.